The 22 T cell receptor beta chains below come from one sample, sequenced in a study of T cells in Graves' hyperthyroidism and ophthalmopathy. The investigators amplified TCR beta CDR3 regions from RNA transcripts. TCR CDR3 regions were first amplified by RT-PCR with HTBI primers. TCRdb analysed the multiplex PCR reads with MiXCR anew, one entry per CDR3 protein. Of about 180,000 distinct CDR3 sequences in the sample, approximately 17% were seen once. Sequenced: blood. These receptors all stem from a woman aged 45-65 years with Graves' hyperthyroidism.

This clonotype was counted many times. The V and J genes are TRBV15 and TRBJ1-4; the match to TRBD1 covers 7 bases. V lost 1 base and J lost 4; bases outside the gene matches: 6. The CDR3 spans 16 residues. Germline V gene lookup returns CDR1 LNHNV and CDR2 YYDKDF (reference sequence). The CDR3 DNA follows: TGTGCCACCAGCAGAGGACCGGGACAGCTTAATGAAAAACTGTTTTTT. It codes for CATSRGPGQLNEKLFF.

At least ten counts were recorded for this clonotype. V and J are TRBV27 and TRBJ1-2; weak D call: TRBD1 (5 bases). Germline CDR1 and CDR2: MNHEY and SMNVEV (reference sequence). V was clipped by 5 bases and J by 11 bases, with 24 bases between them. The CDR3 extends over 15 amino acids. In DNA form, the CDR3 reads TGTGCCAGCAGTCCCCGCGGGACCTTGCCTTCTCCTTACACCTTC. Amino acid sequence: CASSPRGTLPSPYTF.

This clonotype was recorded many times. The chain uses TRBV6-2 or TRBV6-3 and TRBJ1-1; D uncertain. Germline V gene lookup returns CDR1 MNHEY and CDR2 SVGEGT. V gave up 2 bases and J gave up 3 bases, with 10 bases separating them. This CDR3 has 14 amino acids. CDR3 amino acids: CASSYPGRDTEAFF. The CDR3 DNA reads TGTGCCAGCAGTTACCCGGGGAGAGACACTGAAGCTTTCTTT.

This clonotype was observed many times. The chain uses TRBV7-9 and TRBJ2-1; D remains unclear. The V and J ends lost 2 bases and 3 bases respectively, with 29 bases between them. Germline lookup yields CDR1 SEHNR and CDR2 FQNEAQ (reference sequence). The CDR3 extends over 21 amino acids. For the CDR3, the DNA is TGTGCCAGCAGCTTAAGATCGGATCGGCGCTTCGGTTCTGGGCACTACAATGAGCAGTTCTTC. Amino acid sequence: CASSLRSDRRFGSGHYNEQFF.

The rearrangement links TRBV7-8 to TRBJ1-5, with TRBD1 matching over 7 bases. CDR3 length equals 16 residues. Germline values: CDR1 SGHVS, CDR2 FQNEAQ. The V segment lost 2 bases and the J segment 4 bases; nucleotides outside the gene matches: 8. The CDR3 DNA reads TGTGCCAGCAGCTTATCCAGACAGGGTAATAATCAGCCCCAGCATTTT. It yields the protein CASSLSRQGNNQPQHF.

This clonotype was seen repeatedly, ten times or more. The chain is built from TRBV6-6 and TRBJ1-1; 7 bases align to TRBD1. V shed 0 bases, J shed 4 bases, and the junction held 5 bases outside the gene matches. This CDR3 contains 15 residues. Germline V gene lookup returns CDR1 MNHNY and CDR2 SVGAGI (reference sequence). The CDR3 nucleotides read TGTGCCAGCAGTTACTCGCGTCAGGGGGGCACTGAAGCTTTCTTT. Translated: CASSYSRQGGTEAFF.

In its sample, this clonotype was seen a few times. The chain carries TRBV5-1 and TRBJ2-5, with 10 bases aligning to TRBD2. Germline V gene lookup returns CDR1 SGHRS and CDR2 YFSETQ. This CDR3 is 15 amino acids long. After removal of 2 bases from V and 5 bases from J, the junction contained 6 bases not matched to a gene. In DNA, the CDR3 is TGCGCCAGCAGCTTTAGCGGGGGGCCGAGGGAGACCCAGTACTTC. Its protein is CASSFSGGPRETQYF.

This clonotype showed up many times. The rearrangement uses TRBV14 and TRBJ1-6; D might be TRBD1 (6 bases). V dropped 0 bases and J dropped 7 bases, with 13 bases sitting between them. CDR1 is SGHDN and CDR2 is FVKESK in the germline V gene. This CDR3 contains 16 residues. The DNA of the CDR3 is TGTGCCAGCAGCCAAGATCTCGCAGGGGAAAATTCACCCCTCCACTTT. It translates to CASSQDLAGENSPLHF.

There are many counts of this clonotype. The chain's CDR3 is CASSSPSGGMRNTQYF. The CDR3 DNA reads TGTGCCAGCAGCTCGCCTAGCGGAGGTATGAGGAATACGCAGTATTTT. J is TRBJ2-3 and V is TRBV7-2; 7 nucleotides line up with TRBD2. V was clipped by 4 bases and J by 7 bases; unmatched bases: 14. The CDR3 consists of 16 residues. Germline V gene sequence: CDR1 SGHTA, CDR2 FQGNSA.

The table lists this clonotype with many counts. The V call is TRBV6-1, the J call TRBJ1-1; D is unclear. CDR1 is MNHNS and CDR2 is SASEGT in the germline V gene. With 7 bases removed from V and 1 base from J, the gap between germline ends came to 4 bases. The CDR3 has 11 residues. In nucleotides, the CDR3 is TGTGCCAGCAATGCGAACACTGAAGCTTTCTTT. Translated, it gives CASNANTEAFF.

This clonotype came up many times. The chain is built from TRBV7-9 and TRBJ1-4; D is undetermined. Germline values: CDR1 SEHNR, CDR2 FQNEAQ (reference sequence). The V and J ends lost 4 bases and 7 bases respectively, with 16 bases between them. The CDR3 length is 15 residues. CDR3 sequence: CASSSLGGVGEKLFF. For the CDR3, the DNA is TGTGCCAGCAGCTCACTGGGTGGAGTAGGTGAAAAACTGTTTTTT.

This clonotype was observed many times. The chain employs TRBV5-1 and TRBJ2-3; TRBD2 aligns across 8 bases. After removal of 1 base from V and 5 bases from J, the junction contained 3 bases not matched to a gene. The CDR3 totals 14 residues. Germline V gene data show CDR1 as SGHRS and CDR2 as YFSETQ. The CDR3 sequence: CASSLNGGGDTQYF. In DNA form, the CDR3 reads TGCGCCAGCAGCTTGAACGGGGGGGGAGATACGCAGTATTTT.

The V call is TRBV4-3, the J call TRBJ2-3; D unresolved. In germline, CDR1 is LGHNA, CDR2 YSLEER. The V end was cut by 2 bases, the J end by 5 bases, with 8 bases between. This CDR3 has 13 amino acids. Here the CDR3 reads CASSQSERDTQYF. DNA for the CDR3: TGCGCCAGCAGCCAATCAGAAAGAGATACGCAGTATTTT.

This clonotype showed up many times. The chain has TRBV20-1 and TRBJ2-5; tentatively, D is TRBD1 or TRBD2 (5 bases each). Trimming stripped 8 bases from V and 3 bases from J, with 16 bases between. The CDR3 loop spans 13 amino acids. Germline V gene data show CDR1 as DFQATT and CDR2 as SNEGSKA (reference sequence). CDR3 sequence (DNA): TGCAGTCCCCGGGACCCCAATAAAGAGACCCAGTACTTC. Encoded protein: CSPRDPNKETQYF.

This clonotype came up many times. The chain uses TRBV4-3 and TRBJ2-5; perhaps TRBD1 as D (6 bases). Germline-derived CDR1 and CDR2 are LGHNA and YSLEER. Trimming removed 5 bases at V and 4 bases at J, with 14 bases between. The CDR3 runs 14 residues. The CDR3, as DNA: TGCGCCAGCAGCGAGGAGGCACAGGGAGAGACCCAGTACTTC. This gives the protein CASSEEAQGETQYF.

The chain combines TRBV6-1 with TRBJ1-1; D may be TRBD1 (6 bases). The V gene lost 6 bases and the J gene lost 3 bases, with 11 bases spanning the gap. CDR1 and CDR2 (germline): MNHNS, SASEGT. This CDR3 has 13 residues. The CDR3 DNA reads TGTGCCAGCAGCCCGAGGGGGTACACTGAAGCTTTCTTT. This codes for CASSPRGYTEAFF.

This chain connects TRBV5-6 to TRBJ1-1; D perhaps matches TRBD1 (5 bases). Per the germline V gene, CDR1 is SGHDT and CDR2 is YYEEEE. Trimming cost V 4 bases and J 3 bases, with 16 bases left between them. This CDR3 has 15 residues. This CDR3 is CASSPGAGRDTEAFF. As DNA, the CDR3 is TGTGCCAGCAGCCCCGGGGCAGGCCGAGACACTGAAGCTTTCTTT.

This clonotype was recorded at least ten times. The chain uses TRBV11-2 and TRBJ2-7; no definite D call. Trimming cost V 5 bases and J 0 bases, with 5 bases left between them. The length of the CDR3 is 12 residues. Germline V lookup: CDR1 SGHAT, CDR2 FQNNGV. The CDR3 DNA follows: TGTGCCAGCAGCCCTAACTCCTACGAGCAGTACTTC. Encoded protein: CASSPNSYEQYF.

The chain links TRBV9 to TRBJ2-1, with D perhaps matching TRBD2 (6 bases). V shed 0 bases and J shed 1 base, with 11 bases lying between them. CDR1 is SGDLS, CDR2 YYNGEE, per germline. The CDR3 spans 16 residues. CDR3 protein: CASSVVGGGSYNEQFF. The CDR3 bases are TGTGCCAGCAGCGTAGTGGGGGGAGGTTCCTACAATGAGCAGTTCTTC.

This clonotype was observed at least ten times. The rearrangement links TRBV29-1 to TRBJ2-7; 10 bases are a match to TRBD1. Germline V lookup: CDR1 SQVTM, CDR2 ANQGSEA. The CDR3 has 12 amino acids. V was pared by 4 bases and J by 4 bases, with 1 base of the junction left unmatched. Written as DNA, the CDR3 is TGCAGCGTTGGACAGGGGGCTTACGAGCAGTACTTC. Translation: CSVGQGAYEQYF.

The table lists this clonotype with many counts. The rearrangement uses TRBV5-1 and TRBJ2-6; D is uncertain. Looked up from germline, CDR1 is SGHRS and CDR2 is YFSETQ. V gave up 0 bases and J gave up 0 bases, with 7 bases separating them. The CDR3 is 16 amino acids. The CDR3 sequence: CASSLDSASGANVLTF. The CDR3 DNA is TGCGCCAGCAGCTTGGATTCGGCCTCTGGGGCCAACGTCCTGACTTTC. Full variable domain (outside the CDR3, taken from reference TRBV5-1 and TRBJ2-6): KAGVTQTPRYLIKTRGQQVTLSCSPISGHRSVSWYQQTPGQGLQFLFEYFSETQRNKGNFPGRFSGRQFSNSRSEMNVSTLELGDSALYLCASSLDSASGANVLTFGAGSRLTVL.

The sample holds many counts of this clonotype. The V gene is TRBV4-2, the J gene TRBJ1-1; perhaps TRBD1 as D (5 bases). In germline, CDR1 is LGHNA, CDR2 YNFKEQ. V was pared by 1 base and J by 5 bases, with 8 bases between. The CDR3 loop spans 13 amino acids. DNA for the CDR3: TGTGCCAGCAGCCAAGGGGGGGTAACTGAAGCTTTCTTT. As protein: CASSQGGVTEAFF.